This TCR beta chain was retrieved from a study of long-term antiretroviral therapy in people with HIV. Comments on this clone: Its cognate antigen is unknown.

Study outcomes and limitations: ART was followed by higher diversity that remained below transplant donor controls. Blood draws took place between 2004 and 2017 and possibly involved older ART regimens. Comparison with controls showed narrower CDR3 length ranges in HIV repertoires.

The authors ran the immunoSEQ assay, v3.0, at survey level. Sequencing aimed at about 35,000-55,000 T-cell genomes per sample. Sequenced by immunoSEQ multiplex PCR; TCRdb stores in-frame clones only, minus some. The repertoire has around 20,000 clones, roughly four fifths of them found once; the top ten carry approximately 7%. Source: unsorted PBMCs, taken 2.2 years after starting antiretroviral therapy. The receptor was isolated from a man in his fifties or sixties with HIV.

Written as DNA, the CDR3 is TGTGCCAGCAGTTGGCTCACAGGGGACACTGAAGCTTTCTTT. This codes for CASSWLTGDTEAFF. The V and J genes are TRBV27 and TRBJ1-1, with 7 nucleotides matching TRBD1. CDR3 length: 14 amino acids. J lost 3 bases, V lost 4 bases, and 5 bases had no gene match. The V gene's germline CDR1 is MNHEY and CDR2 SMNVEV (reference sequence).